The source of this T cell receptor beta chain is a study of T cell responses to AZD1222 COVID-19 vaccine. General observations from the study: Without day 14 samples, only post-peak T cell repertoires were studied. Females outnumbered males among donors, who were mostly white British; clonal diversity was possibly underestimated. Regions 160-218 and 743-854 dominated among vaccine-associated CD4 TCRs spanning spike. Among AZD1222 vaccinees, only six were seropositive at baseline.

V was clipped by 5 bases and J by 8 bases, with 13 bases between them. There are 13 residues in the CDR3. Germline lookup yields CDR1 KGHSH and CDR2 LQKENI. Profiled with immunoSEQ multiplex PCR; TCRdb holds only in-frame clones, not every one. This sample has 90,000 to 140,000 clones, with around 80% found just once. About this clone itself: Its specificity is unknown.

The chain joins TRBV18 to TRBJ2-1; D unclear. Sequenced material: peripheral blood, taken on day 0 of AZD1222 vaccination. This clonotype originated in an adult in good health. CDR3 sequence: CASSSPLGDEQFF. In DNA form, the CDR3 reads TGTGCCAGCTCATCCCCGCTTGGGGATGAGCAGTTCTTC.